One sample yielded the 27 T cell receptor beta chains listed below, sequenced in a study of CD4 T cell repertoires in COVID-19. The repertoire was sequenced with immunoSEQ multiplex PCR; TCRdb's copy has only in-frame clones and lacks some. Of tens of thousands of clones listed, 80% to 90% are singletons. Material: CD4+ T cells from peripheral blood, obtained after recovery from COVID-19. The receptors were sampled from a human donor who had COVID-19.

This clone was seen only once. This rearrangement joins TRBV4-2 to TRBJ2-7; D tentatively fits TRBD1 or TRBD2 (5 bases each). Germline V lookup: CDR1 LGHNA, CDR2 YNFKEQ. V lost 4 bases and J 2 bases, leaving 15 bases between the germline ends. CDR3 length: 15 amino acids. CDR3 DNA sequence: TGTGCCAGCAGCCCAGTGGGGCAGGGAGCCTACGAGCAGTACTTC. Its protein is CASSPVGQGAYEQYF.

The V gene is TRBV28, the J gene TRBJ1-2; 10 nucleotides align to TRBD1. The CDR3 covers 15 residues. V was clipped by 3 bases and J by 3 bases; unmatched bases: 4. Germline CDR1 is MDHEN and CDR2 is SYDVKM. In DNA, the CDR3 is TGTGCCAGCAGTTTGACAGGGGGCGGGTACTATGGCTACACCTTC. Translating gives CASSLTGGGYYGYTF.

This clone has more than one count but fewer than ten. The chain carries TRBV5-1 and TRBJ1-2, with TRBD1 as a possible D gene (5 bases). The CDR3 runs to 12 residues. V was shortened by 0 bases and J by 8 bases, with 8 bases between the two germline ends. Germline lookup yields CDR1 SGHRS and CDR2 YFSETQ. Written as DNA, the CDR3 is TGCGCCAGCAGCTTGGTGGGGGAAGGCTACACCTTC. It specifies CASSLVGEGYTF.

The chain joins TRBV12-3 or TRBV12-4 to TRBJ2-1; D is ambiguous. V lost 1 base, J lost 9 bases, and 7 bases lay in between. The CDR3 extends over 12 amino acids. The CDR3 loop reads CASSLGPGEQFF. The DNA for the CDR3 is TGTGCCAGCAGTTTAGGCCCGGGTGAGCAGTTCTTC.

This chain uses TRBV19 with TRBJ1-4; perhaps TRBD1 as D (5 bases). This CDR3 region has 13 residues. In germline, CDR1 is LNHDA, CDR2 SQIVND (reference sequence). Trimming shortened V by 3 bases and J by 13 bases, and 15 bases separated the two germline ends. CDR3 DNA: TGTGCCAGTAGTATGGGGACGGTCGGGGGACTGTTTTTT. Translating it yields CASSMGTVGGLFF.

V usage is TRBV10-2 and J usage is TRBJ2-1, with 8 bases that match TRBD2. The length of the CDR3 is 15 residues. Germline V CDR1 and CDR2: WSHSY, SAAADI. The ends lost 3 bases at V and 3 bases at J; junction bases unmatched: 4. The CDR3 nucleotides are TGCGCCAGCAGTGACGGCGGGAGGAGCTACAATGAGCAGTTCTTC. Encoded protein: CASSDGGRSYNEQFF.

Only one count was recorded for this clone. The CDR3 sequence is CASSDMTGSYGYTF. DNA for the CDR3: TGTGCCAGCAGCGATATGACAGGGAGCTATGGCTACACCTTC. The V call is TRBV28, the J call TRBJ1-2; TRBD1 matches at 7 bases. This CDR3 comprises 14 residues. V was clipped by 6 bases and J by 4 bases; unmatched bases: 8. In germline, CDR1 is MDHEN, CDR2 SYDVKM.

The gene calls are TRBV29-1 and TRBJ1-1; no reliable D call. The CDR3 extends over 11 amino acids. CDR1 is SQVTM and CDR2 is ANQGSEA in the germline V gene. V was cut by 3 bases and J by 6 bases, with 8 bases left in between. The CDR3 nucleotides are TGCAGCGTTGACAGATTCCCTGAAGCTTTCTTT. Translated: CSVDRFPEAFF.

The chain employs TRBV6-5 and TRBJ2-7; 9 bases line up with TRBD2. Germline V lookup: CDR1 MNHEY, CDR2 SVGAGI. After removal of 8 bases from V and 4 bases from J, the junction contained 9 bases not matched to a gene. The CDR3 consists of 14 residues. The CDR3 DNA reads TGTGCCAGCGAGGTGAGCGGGGGGCTTTACGAGCAGTACTTC. Encoded protein: CASEVSGGLYEQYF.

CDR3: CASSQVGGSTDTQYF. CDR3 DNA sequence: TGTGCCAGCAGCCAAGTCGGAGGGAGCACAGATACGCAGTATTTT. The V call is TRBV7-2, the J call TRBJ2-3; TRBD2 might be the D (6 bases). V lost 5 bases, J lost 0 bases, and 12 bases lay in between. In germline, CDR1 is SGHTA, CDR2 FQGNSA. The CDR3 extends over 15 amino acids.

V and J are TRBV11-3 and TRBJ2-5; no clear D. The CDR3 covers 11 residues. Trimming removed 1 base at V and 5 bases at J, with 2 bases between. Germline V lookup: CDR1 SGHNT, CDR2 YENEEA. CDR3 DNA sequence: TGTGCCAGCAGCTTAGGCGAGACCCAGTACTTC. Translated: CASSLGETQYF.

The rearrangement uses TRBV7-6 and TRBJ2-1, with 8 bases that match TRBD2. The J segment lost 7 bases and the V segment lost 2 bases, leaving 16 bases of the junction unmatched. CDR3 size: 18 residues. Looked up from germline, CDR1 is SGHVS and CDR2 is FNYEAQ. CDR3 nucleotides: TGTGCCAGCAGCTTATACACCAGAGCGGGGGCCCTCGCGAATGAGCAGTTCTTC. This sequence encodes CASSLYTRAGALANEQFF.

This clone was recorded once. The chain employs TRBV24-1 and TRBJ2-5; the match to TRBD2 covers 9 bases. This CDR3 is built from 14 residues. V lost 5 bases and J lost 1; bases outside the gene matches: 1. Germline CDR1 and CDR2: KGHDR and SFDVKD. Here the CDR3 DNA reads TGTGCCACCAGTGCTAGCGGGGCCCAAGAGACCCAGTACTTC. Its translation: CATSASGAQETQYF.

There are a few counts of this clone. The genes are TRBV18 and TRBJ2-1, with 8 bases aligning to TRBD2. This CDR3 has 16 amino acids. Germline CDR1 KGHSH, CDR2 LQKENI. V shed 4 bases, J shed 3 bases, and the junction held 8 bases outside the gene matches. CDR3 region: CASSRNSGVDYNEQFF. Written as DNA, the CDR3 is TGTGCCAGCTCACGGAATAGCGGGGTGGACTACAATGAGCAGTTCTTC.

This clone has only a few counts. The chain couples TRBV4-1 to TRBJ2-7, with 9 bases fitting TRBD1. The germline gives CDR1 MGHRA, CDR2 YSYEKL. The CDR3 runs to 14 residues. The V segment lost 3 bases and the J segment 7 bases; nucleotides outside the gene matches: 7. The chain's CDR3 is CASSQVDRGREQYF. In nucleotides, the CDR3 is TGCGCCAGCAGCCAGGTGGACAGGGGTCGGGAGCAGTACTTC.

The V gene is TRBV28, the J gene TRBJ2-5; maybe TRBD1 (5 bases). Trimming removed 4 bases from V and 5 bases from J, with 17 bases in between. Germline CDR1 is MDHEN and CDR2 is SYDVKM. This CDR3 is built from 15 residues. CDR3 sequence (DNA): TGTGCCAGCAGTTCTACCTCCAGGGATTCGGAGACCCAGTACTTC. Protein sequence: CASSSTSRDSETQYF.

The CDR3 DNA follows: TGTGCCAGCAGCGATCCTTTTGGGGGCAAGGTCTATGGCTACACCTTC. It specifies CASSDPFGGKVYGYTF. This chain joins TRBV3-1 (or the pseudogene TRBV3-2) and TRBJ1-2, with D possibly matching TRBD1 (6 bases). Per the germline V gene, CDR1 is LGHDT and CDR2 is YNNKEL (reference sequence). This CDR3 contains 16 residues. V shed 5 bases and J shed 4 bases, with 20 bases lying between them.

The rearrangement links TRBV27 to TRBJ2-7; 9 nucleotides line up with TRBD1. Germline CDR1 MNHEY, CDR2 SMNVEV (reference sequence). The junction had 4 bases not matched to a gene; V was cut back by 8 bases and J by 2 bases. The CDR3 length is 13 residues. CDR3 in DNA: TGTGCCAGCGGACAGGGGATCACCTACGAGCAGTACTTC. The encoded protein is CASGQGITYEQYF.

The CDR3 protein is CASSALTSRGSGELFF. Here the CDR3 DNA reads TGTGCCAGCAGTGCCCTGACTTCTCGGGGGTCCGGGGAGCTGTTTTTT. J is TRBJ2-2 and V is TRBV6-1; D possibly corresponds to TRBD2 (6 bases). Germline assignment: CDR1 MNHNS and CDR2 SASEGT. V shed 4 bases and J shed 6 bases, with 18 bases lying between them. The CDR3 is made up of 16 amino acids.

The chain combines TRBV11-2 with TRBJ1-5; 8 bases align to TRBD1. V was clipped by 4 bases and J by 7 bases; unmatched bases: 6. Germline V lookup: CDR1 SGHAT, CDR2 FQNNGV. There are 14 residues in the CDR3. For the CDR3, the DNA is TGTGCCAGCAGCTCCCAGGGGGCGGGACAGCCCCAGCATTTT. Residues: CASSSQGAGQPQHF.

The rearrangement links TRBV6-5 to TRBJ2-7, with TRBD1 identical over 10 bases. V lost 6 bases, J lost 1 base, and 6 bases stayed unmatched. CDR1 is MNHEY and CDR2 is SVGAGI in the germline V gene. The length of the CDR3 is 15 residues. Here the CDR3 DNA reads TGTGCCAGCAGGACTGGACAGGGGGGTTCCTACGAGCAGTACTTC. It is translated as CASRTGQGGSYEQYF.

The chain carries TRBV3-1 (or the pseudogene TRBV3-2) and TRBJ2-3; no definite D call. The CDR3 contains 12 residues. Between the trimmed V and J ends, which lost 1 base and 3 bases, there was a span of 2 bases. CDR1 is LGHDT, CDR2 YNNKEL, per germline (reference sequence). The CDR3 spells CASSQVTDTQYF. As DNA, the CDR3 is TGTGCCAGCAGCCAAGTTACAGATACGCAGTATTTT.

The chain carries TRBV4-1 and TRBJ2-3, with 7 positions matching TRBD2. V was pared by 1 base and J by 14 bases, with 12 bases of the junction left unmatched. The CDR3 contains 14 residues. Germline assignment: CDR1 MGHRA and CDR2 YSYEKL. The CDR3 region is CASSQASGASFPYF. DNA for the CDR3: TGCGCCAGCAGCCAAGCTAGCGGAGCTTCCTTTCCGTATTTT.

The rearrangement joins TRBV19 to TRBJ2-5; D may match TRBD1 or TRBD2 (7 bases each). This CDR3 spans 14 amino acids. Trimming removed 6 bases at V and 3 bases at J, with 14 bases between. CDR1 LNHDA and CDR2 SQIVND come from the germline V gene (reference sequence). CDR3 residues: CASRPQGGKETQYF. The DNA for the CDR3 is TGTGCCAGTAGGCCTCAGGGGGGGAAAGAGACCCAGTACTTC. Complete variable domain (other parts from reference TRBV19 and TRBJ2-5): DGGITQSPKYLFRKEGQNVTLSCEQNLNHDAMYWYRQDPGQGLRLIYYSQIVNDFQKGDIAEGYSVSREKKESFPLTVTSAQKNPTAFYLCASRPQGGKETQYFGPGTRLLVL.

The chain has TRBV3-1 (or the pseudogene TRBV3-2) and TRBJ2-5; D is unresolved. This CDR3 region has 15 residues. The germline V and J ends were trimmed by 1 base and 5 bases, with 14 bases remaining between them. CDR1 and CDR2 (germline): LGHDT, YNNKEL (reference sequence). CDR3 DNA sequence: TGTGCCAGCAGCCAAGGTATCTCGCTAGGGGAGACCCAGTACTTC. Translated, it gives CASSQGISLGETQYF.

For the CDR3, the DNA is TGTGCCAGCAGCTCCCTAGCGGGGAGCTCCTACAATGAGCAGTTCTTC. This gives the protein CASSSLAGSSYNEQFF. The chain uses TRBV5-4 and TRBJ2-1; 9 bases map to TRBD2. The CDR3 sequence is 16 residues long. V lost 3 bases to trimming and J lost 0 bases; unmatched junction nucleotides: 4. Germline loops: CDR1 SGHNT, CDR2 YYREEE (reference sequence).

The rearrangement uses TRBV25-1 and TRBJ2-3; 7 bases are a match to TRBD1. Trimming at V came to 4 bases and at J to 5 bases, leaving 9 bases not matched to a gene. Germline-derived CDR1 and CDR2 are MGHDK and SYGVNS. The CDR3 sequence is 15 residues long. CDR3 bases: TGTGCCAGCAGTGTAAGGACAGGCCAAGGAGATACGCAGTATTTT. It codes for CASSVRTGQGDTQYF.